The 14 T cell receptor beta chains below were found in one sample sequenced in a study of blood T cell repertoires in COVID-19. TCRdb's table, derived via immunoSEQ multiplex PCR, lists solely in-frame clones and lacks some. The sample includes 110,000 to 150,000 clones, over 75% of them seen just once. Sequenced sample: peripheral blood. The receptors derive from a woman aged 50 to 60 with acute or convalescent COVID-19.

The CDR3 protein is CASRASGYPDTIYF. The CDR3 DNA is TGTGCCAGCAGGGCGAGCGGCTACCCCGACACCATATATTTT. The chain joins TRBV2 to TRBJ1-3; D uncertain. Trimming cost V 6 bases and J 8 bases, with 17 bases left between them. Germline-derived CDR1 and CDR2 are SNHLY and FYNNEI. This CDR3 has 14 amino acids.

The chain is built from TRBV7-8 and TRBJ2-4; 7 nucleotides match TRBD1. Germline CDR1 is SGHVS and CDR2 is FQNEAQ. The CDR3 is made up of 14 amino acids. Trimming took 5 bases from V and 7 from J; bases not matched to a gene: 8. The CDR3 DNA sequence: TGTGCCAGCAGCCCCTGGGACAGAGACAACATTCAGTACTTC. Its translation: CASSPWDRDNIQYF.

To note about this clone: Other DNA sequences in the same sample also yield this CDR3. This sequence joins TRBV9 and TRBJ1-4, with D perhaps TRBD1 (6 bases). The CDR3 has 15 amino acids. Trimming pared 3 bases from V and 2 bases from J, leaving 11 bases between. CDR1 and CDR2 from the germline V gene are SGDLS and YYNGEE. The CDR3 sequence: CASSASGDTNEKLFF. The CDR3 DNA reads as TGTGCCAGCAGCGCCTCAGGGGATACTAATGAAAAACTGTTTTTT.

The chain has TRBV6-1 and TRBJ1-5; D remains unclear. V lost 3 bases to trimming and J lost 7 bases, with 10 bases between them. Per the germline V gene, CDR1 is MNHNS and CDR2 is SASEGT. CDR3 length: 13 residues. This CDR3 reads CASSEITGQPQHF. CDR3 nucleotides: TGTGCCAGCAGTGAGATTACGGGACAGCCCCAGCATTTT.

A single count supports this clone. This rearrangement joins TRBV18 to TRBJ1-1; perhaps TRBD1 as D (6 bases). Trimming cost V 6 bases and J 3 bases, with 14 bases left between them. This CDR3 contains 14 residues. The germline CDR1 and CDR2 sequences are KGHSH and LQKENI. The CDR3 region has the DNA TGTGCCAGCTCGGGTAGCAGGGGCGACACTGAAGCTTTCTTT. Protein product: CASSGSRGDTEAFF.

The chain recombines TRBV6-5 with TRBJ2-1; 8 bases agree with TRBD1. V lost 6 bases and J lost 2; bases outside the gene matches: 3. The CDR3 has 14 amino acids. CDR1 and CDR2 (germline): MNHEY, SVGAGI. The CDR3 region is CASRTGDTYNEQFF. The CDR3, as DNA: TGTGCCAGCAGGACAGGGGATACCTACAATGAGCAGTTCTTC.

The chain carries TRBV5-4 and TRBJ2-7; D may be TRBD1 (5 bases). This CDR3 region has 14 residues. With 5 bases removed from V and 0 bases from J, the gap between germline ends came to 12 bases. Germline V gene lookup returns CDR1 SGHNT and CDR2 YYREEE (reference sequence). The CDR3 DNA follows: TGTGCCAGCAGTACTGGACAAAGCTCCTACGAGCAGTACTTC. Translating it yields CASSTGQSSYEQYF. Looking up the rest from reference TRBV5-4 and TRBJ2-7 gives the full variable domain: ETGVTQSPTHLIKTRGQQVTLRCSSQSGHNTVSWYQQALGQGPQFIFQYYREEENGRGNFPPRFSGLQFPNYSSELNVNALELDDSALYLCASSTGQSSYEQYFGPGTRLTVT.

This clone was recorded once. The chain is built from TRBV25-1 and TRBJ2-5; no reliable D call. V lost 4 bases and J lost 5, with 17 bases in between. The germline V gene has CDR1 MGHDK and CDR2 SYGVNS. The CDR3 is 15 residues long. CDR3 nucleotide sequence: TGTGCCAGCAGTGGATTGGGCAGAACCGGTGAGACCCAGTACTTC. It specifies CASSGLGRTGETQYF.

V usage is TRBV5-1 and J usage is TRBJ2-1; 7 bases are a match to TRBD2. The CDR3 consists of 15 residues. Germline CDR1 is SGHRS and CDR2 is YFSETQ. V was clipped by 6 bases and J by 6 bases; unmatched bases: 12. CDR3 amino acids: CASTPSGAVGNEQFF. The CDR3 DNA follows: TGCGCCAGCACCCCCAGCGGGGCCGTTGGCAATGAGCAGTTCTTC.

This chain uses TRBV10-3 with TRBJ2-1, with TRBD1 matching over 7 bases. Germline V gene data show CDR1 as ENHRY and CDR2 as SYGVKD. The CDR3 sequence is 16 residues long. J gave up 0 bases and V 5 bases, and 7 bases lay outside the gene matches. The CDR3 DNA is TGTGCCATCAGTAATGACAGGGTTAGCTCCTACAATGAGCAGTTCTTC. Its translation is CAISNDRVSSYNEQFF.

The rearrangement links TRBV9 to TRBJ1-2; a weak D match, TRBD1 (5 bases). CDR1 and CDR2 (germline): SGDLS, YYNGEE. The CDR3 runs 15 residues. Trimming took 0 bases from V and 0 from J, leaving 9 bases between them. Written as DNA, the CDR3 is TGTGCCAGCAGCGTAGGGACATTGACTAACTATGGCTACACCTTC. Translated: CASSVGTLTNYGYTF.

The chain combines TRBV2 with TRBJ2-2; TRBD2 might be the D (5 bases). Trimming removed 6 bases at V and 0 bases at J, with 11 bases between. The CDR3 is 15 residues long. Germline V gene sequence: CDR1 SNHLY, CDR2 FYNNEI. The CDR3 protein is CASRERVSNTGELFF. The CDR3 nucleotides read TGTGCCAGCAGGGAGAGGGTTTCGAACACCGGGGAGCTGTTTTTT.

CDR3 loop: CASSLLEGPQHF. In nucleotides, the CDR3 is TGTGCCAGCAGTTTATTAGAGGGGCCCCAGCATTTT. The rearrangement joins TRBV28 to TRBJ1-5; D uncertain. The CDR3 has 12 residues. Germline loops: CDR1 MDHEN, CDR2 SYDVKM. Trimming removed 1 base at V and 9 bases at J, with 7 bases between.

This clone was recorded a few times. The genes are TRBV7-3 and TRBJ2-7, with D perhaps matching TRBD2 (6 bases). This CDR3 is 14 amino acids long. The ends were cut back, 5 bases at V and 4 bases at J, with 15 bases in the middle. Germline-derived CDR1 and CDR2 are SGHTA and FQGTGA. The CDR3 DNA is TGTGCCAGCAGCCTGGGACTCCGTGGTTACGAGCAGTACTTC. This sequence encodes CASSLGLRGYEQYF.